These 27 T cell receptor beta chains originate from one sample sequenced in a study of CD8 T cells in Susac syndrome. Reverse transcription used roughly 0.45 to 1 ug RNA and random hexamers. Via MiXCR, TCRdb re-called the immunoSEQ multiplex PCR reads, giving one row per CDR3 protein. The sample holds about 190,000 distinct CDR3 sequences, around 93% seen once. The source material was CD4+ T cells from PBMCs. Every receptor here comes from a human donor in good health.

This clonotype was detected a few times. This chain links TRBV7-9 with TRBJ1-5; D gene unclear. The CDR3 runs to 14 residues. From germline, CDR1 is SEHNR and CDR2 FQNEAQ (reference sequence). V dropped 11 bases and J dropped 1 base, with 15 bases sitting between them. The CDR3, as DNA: TGTGCCTCAACCGGGGTAGGGAGCAATCAGCCCCAGCATTTT. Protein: CASTGVGSNQPQHF.

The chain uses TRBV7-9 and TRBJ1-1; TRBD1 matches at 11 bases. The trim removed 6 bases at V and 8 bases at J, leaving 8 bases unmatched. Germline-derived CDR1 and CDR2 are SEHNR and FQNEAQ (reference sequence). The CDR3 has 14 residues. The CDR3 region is CASSSPGQGGEAFF. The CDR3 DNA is TGTGCCAGCAGTTCTCCGGGACAGGGGGGAGAAGCTTTCTTT.

CDR3 in DNA: TGTGCCACTCAACAGGGTTGGGGCACTGAAGCTTTCTTT. Its protein is CATQQGWGTEAFF. J is TRBJ1-1 and V is TRBV19; the D gene is possibly TRBD1 (6 bases). This CDR3 has 13 residues. Germline CDR1 LNHDA, CDR2 SQIVND (reference sequence). V was pared by 10 bases and J by 4 bases, with 16 bases between.

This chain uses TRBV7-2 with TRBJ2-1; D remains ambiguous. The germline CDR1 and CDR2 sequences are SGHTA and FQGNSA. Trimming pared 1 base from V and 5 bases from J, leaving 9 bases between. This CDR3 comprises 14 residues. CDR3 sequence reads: CASSLGGINNEQFF. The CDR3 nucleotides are TGTGCCAGCAGCTTAGGTGGCATCAACAATGAGCAGTTCTTC.

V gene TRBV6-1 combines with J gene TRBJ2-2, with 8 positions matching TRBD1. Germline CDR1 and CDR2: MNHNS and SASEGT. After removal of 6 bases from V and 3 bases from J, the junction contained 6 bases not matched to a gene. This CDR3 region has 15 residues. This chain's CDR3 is CASRRAGGDTGELFF. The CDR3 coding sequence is TGTGCCAGCAGGCGGGCAGGGGGCGACACCGGGGAGCTGTTTTTT.

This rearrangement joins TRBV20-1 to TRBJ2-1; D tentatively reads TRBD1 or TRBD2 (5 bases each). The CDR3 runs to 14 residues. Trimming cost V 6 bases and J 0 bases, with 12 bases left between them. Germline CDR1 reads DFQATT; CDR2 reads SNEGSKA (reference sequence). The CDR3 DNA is TGCAGTGCCATGGGACCAATCTCCTACAATGAGCAGTTCTTC. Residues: CSAMGPISYNEQFF.

The CDR3 reads CAISESRTRANTEAFF. The CDR3 DNA reads TGTGCCATCAGTGAGTCGAGGACACGGGCCAACACTGAAGCTTTCTTT. The J gene is TRBJ1-1, the V gene TRBV10-3, with TRBD1 as a possible D gene (5 bases). The CDR3 is 16 residues long. Germline V gene data show CDR1 as ENHRY and CDR2 as SYGVKD. The germline V and J ends were trimmed by 0 bases and 2 bases, with 13 bases remaining between them.

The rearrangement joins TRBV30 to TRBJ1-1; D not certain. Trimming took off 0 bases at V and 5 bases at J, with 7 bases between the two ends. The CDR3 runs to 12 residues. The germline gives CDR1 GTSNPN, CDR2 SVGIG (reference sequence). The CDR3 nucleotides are TGTGCCTGGAGTGTCGAGGAGACTGAAGCTTTCTTT. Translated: CAWSVEETEAFF.

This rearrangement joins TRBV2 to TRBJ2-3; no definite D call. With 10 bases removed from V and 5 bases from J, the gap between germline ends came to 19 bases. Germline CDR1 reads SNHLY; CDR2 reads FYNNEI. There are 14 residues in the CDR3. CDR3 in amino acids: CATFQESVGDTQYF. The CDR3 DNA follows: TGTGCCACGTTTCAGGAGTCGGTGGGAGATACGCAGTATTTT. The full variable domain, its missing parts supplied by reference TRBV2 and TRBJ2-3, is EPEVTQTPSHQVTQMGQEVILRCVPISNHLYFYWYRQILGQKVEFLVSFYNNEISEKSEIFDDQFSVERPDGSNFTLKIRSTKLEDSAMYFCATFQESVGDTQYFGPGTRLTVL.

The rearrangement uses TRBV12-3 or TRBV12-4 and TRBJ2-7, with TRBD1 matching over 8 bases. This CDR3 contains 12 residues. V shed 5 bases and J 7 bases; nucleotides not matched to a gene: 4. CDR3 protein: CASSQGAKEQYV. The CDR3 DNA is TGTGCCAGCAGTCAGGGGGCGAAAGAGCAGTACGTC.

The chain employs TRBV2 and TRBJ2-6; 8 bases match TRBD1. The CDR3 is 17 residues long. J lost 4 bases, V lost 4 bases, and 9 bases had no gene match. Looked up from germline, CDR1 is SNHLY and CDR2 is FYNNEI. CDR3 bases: TGTGCCAGCAGTGTTTTCAGGGGGCGGGCAGGGGCCAACGTCCTGACTTTC. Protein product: CASSVFRGRAGANVLTF.

CDR3 coding DNA: TGTGCCAGCACCAAAGCCAGAGGGGATGAGCAGTTCTTC. Encoded protein: CASTKARGDEQFF. V and J are TRBV28 and TRBJ2-1, with D tentatively TRBD1 or TRBD2 (5 bases each). Trimming removed 7 bases from V and 8 bases from J, with 15 bases in between. The CDR3 covers 13 residues. CDR1 and CDR2 from the germline V gene are MDHEN and SYDVKM.

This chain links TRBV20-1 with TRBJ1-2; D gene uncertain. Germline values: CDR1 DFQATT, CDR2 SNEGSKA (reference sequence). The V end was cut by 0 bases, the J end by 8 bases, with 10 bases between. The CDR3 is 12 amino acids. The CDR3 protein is CSARDRPPGYTF. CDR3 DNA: TGCAGTGCTAGAGACCGCCCCCCGGGCTACACCTTC.

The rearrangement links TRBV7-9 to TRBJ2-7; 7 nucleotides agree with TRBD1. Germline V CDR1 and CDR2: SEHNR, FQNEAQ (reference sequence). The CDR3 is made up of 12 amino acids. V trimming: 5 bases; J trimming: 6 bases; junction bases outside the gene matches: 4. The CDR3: CASSPTGVEQYF. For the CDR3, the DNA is TGTGCCAGCAGCCCAACAGGGGTCGAGCAGTACTTC.

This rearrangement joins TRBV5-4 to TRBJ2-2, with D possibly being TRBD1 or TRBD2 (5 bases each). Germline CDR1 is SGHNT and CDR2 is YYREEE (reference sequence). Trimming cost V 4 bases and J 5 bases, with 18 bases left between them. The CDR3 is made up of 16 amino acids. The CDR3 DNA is TGTGCCAGCAGCCCCGGGACGCTAAGAGGGACCGGGGAGCTGTTTTTT. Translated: CASSPGTLRGTGELFF.

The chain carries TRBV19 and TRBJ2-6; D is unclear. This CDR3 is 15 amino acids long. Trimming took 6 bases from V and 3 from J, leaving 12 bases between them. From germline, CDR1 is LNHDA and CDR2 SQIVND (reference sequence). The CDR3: CASSLESVGANVLTF. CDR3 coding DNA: TGTGCCAGTAGCCTAGAATCTGTTGGGGCCAACGTCCTGACTTTC.

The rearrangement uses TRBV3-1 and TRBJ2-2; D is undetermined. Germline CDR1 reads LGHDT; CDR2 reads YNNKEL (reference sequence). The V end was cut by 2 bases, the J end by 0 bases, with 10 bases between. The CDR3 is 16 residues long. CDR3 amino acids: CASSQNPPPNTGELFF. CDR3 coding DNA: TGTGCCAGCAGCCAAAACCCCCCCCCGAACACCGGGGAGCTGTTTTTT.

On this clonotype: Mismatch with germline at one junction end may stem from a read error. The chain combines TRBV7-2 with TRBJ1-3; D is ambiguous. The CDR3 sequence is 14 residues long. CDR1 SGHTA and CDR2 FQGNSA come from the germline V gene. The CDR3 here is CASSPQSSENTIYF. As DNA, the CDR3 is TGTGCCAGCAGCCCTCAAAGCTCTGAAAACACCATATATTTT.

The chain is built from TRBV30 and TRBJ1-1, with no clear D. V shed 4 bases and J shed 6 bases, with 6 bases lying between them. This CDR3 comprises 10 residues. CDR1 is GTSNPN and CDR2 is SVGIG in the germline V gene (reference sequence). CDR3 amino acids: CAWIKAEAFF. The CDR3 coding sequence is TGTGCCTGGATTAAGGCTGAAGCTTTCTTT.

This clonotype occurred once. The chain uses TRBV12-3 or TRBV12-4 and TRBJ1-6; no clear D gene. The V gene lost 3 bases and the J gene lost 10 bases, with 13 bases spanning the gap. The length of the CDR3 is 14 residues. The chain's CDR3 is CASSFSPELSPLHF. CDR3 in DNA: TGTGCCAGCAGTTTTTCGCCAGAATTATCACCCCTCCACTTT.

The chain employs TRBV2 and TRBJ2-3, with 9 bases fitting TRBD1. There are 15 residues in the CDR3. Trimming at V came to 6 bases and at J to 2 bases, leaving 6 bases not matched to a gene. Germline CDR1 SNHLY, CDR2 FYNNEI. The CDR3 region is CASSLQGAPTDTQYF. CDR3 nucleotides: TGTGCCAGCAGCCTACAGGGGGCGCCCACAGATACGCAGTATTTT.

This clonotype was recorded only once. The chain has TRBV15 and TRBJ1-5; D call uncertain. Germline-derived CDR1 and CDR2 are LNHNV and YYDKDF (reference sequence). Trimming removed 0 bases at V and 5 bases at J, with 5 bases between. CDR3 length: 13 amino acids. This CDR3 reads CATSRDADQPQHF. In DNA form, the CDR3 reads TGTGCCACCAGCAGAGATGCCGATCAGCCCCAGCATTTT.

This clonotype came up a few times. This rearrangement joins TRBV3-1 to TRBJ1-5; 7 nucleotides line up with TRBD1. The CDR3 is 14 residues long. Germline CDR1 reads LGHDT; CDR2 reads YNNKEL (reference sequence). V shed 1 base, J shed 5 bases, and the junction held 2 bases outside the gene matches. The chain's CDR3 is CASSQGGGDQPQHF. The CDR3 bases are TGTGCCAGCAGCCAAGGAGGGGGCGATCAGCCCCAGCATTTT.

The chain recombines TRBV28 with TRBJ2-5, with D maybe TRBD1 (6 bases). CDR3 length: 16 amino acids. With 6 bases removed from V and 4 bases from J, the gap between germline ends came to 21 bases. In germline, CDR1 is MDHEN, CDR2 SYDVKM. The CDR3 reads CASSPPAITGRETQYF. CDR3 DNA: TGTGCCAGCAGCCCACCCGCAATTACAGGGAGAGAGACCCAGTACTTC.

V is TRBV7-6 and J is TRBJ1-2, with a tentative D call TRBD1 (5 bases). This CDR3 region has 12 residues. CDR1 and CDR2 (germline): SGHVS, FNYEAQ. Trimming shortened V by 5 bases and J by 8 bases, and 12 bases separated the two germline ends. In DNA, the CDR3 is TGTGCCAGCAGCCCCCAGCGGGGCGGCTACACCTTC. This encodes CASSPQRGGYTF.

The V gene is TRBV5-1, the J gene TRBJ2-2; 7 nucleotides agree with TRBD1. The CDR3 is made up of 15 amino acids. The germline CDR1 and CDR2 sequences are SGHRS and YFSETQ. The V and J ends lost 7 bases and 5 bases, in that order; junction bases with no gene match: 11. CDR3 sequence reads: CASGNLPGGTGELFF. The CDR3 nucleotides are TGCGCCAGCGGCAACCTTCCAGGGGGAACCGGGGAGCTGTTTTTT.

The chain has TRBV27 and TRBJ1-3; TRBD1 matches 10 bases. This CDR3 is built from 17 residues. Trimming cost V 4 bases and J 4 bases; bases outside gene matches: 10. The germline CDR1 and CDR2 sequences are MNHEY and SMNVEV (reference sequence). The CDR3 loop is CASSSRQGARVGNTIYF. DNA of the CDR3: TGTGCCAGCAGTTCAAGACAGGGGGCACGTGTGGGAAACACCATATATTTT.